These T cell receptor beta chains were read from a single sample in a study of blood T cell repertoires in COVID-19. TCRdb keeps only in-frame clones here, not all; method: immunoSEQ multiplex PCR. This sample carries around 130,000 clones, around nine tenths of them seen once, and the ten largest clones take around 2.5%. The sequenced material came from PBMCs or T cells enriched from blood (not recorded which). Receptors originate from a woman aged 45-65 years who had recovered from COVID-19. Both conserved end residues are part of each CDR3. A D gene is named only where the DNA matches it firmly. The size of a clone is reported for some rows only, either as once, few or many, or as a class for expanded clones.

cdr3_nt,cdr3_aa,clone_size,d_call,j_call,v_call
TGTGCCAGCAGTGAGCTGCCACAAGTTGGCTACACCTTC,CASSELPQVGYTF,-,-,TRBJ1-2,TRBV2
TGTGCCAGCAGCGGCACAGGGGGAGAGAACACTGAAGCTTTCTTT,CASSGTGGENTEAFF,-,TRBD1,TRBJ1-1,TRBV5-6
TGTGCCAGCAGCCAAGATTATCAGGGGGGAGGAAACACCATATATTTT,CASSQDYQGGGNTIYF,-,TRBD1,TRBJ1-3,TRBV3-1/TRBV3-2
TGTGCCAGCAGCCTACGGACAGGGCATTCACCCCTCCACTTT,CASSLRTGHSPLHF,-,TRBD1,TRBJ1-6,TRBV7-2
TGTGCCACTCTAGGAAGGAATAGCAATCAGCCCCAGCATTTT,CATLGRNSNQPQHF,-,-,TRBJ1-5,TRBV6-6
TGCAGTGCTAGTTCTCTCAGGACTGAAGCTTTCTTT,CSASSLRTEAFF,few,-,TRBJ1-1,TRBV20-1
TGTGCCTGGAGTGGTCCAGGGGGCCGGATAACAAACACTGAAGCTTTCTTT,CAWSGPGGRITNTEAFF,few,TRBD1,TRBJ1-1,TRBV30
TGTGCCAGCAGTGCGTGGACTACCGACAATGAGCAGTTCTTC,CASSAWTTDNEQFF,-,-,TRBJ2-1,TRBV14
TGTGCCAGCAGTTACCCGGCGGGGAGGAACACTGAAGCTTTCTTT,CASSYPAGRNTEAFF,-,-,TRBJ1-1,TRBV6-5
TGTGCCAGTAGTACCCGGGGTGGCTACACCTTC,CASSTRGGYTF,-,-,TRBJ1-2,TRBV19
TGTGCCAGCTCACCAGGGACTAACAAAAATGAGCAGTTCTTC,CASSPGTNKNEQFF,once,TRBD2,TRBJ2-1,TRBV18
TGTGCCAGCAGCTTAGAACAGGGGGGTGAGCAGTTCTTC,CASSLEQGGEQFF,-,TRBD1,TRBJ2-1,TRBV7-2
TGTGCCAGCAGCGTCCCACGGGACAGGAATAATTCACCCCTCCACTTT,CASSVPRDRNNSPLHF,-,TRBD1,TRBJ1-6,TRBV9
TGTGCCAGCAGCTCCCCCCGGCCGAGGCCTTACAATGAGCAGTTCTTC,CASSSPRPRPYNEQFF,-,-,TRBJ2-1,TRBV27
TGCGCCAGCAGCCAAGATCAGGGGTTCCAGCCCCAGCATTTT,CASSQDQGFQPQHF,-,-,TRBJ1-5,TRBV4-1
TGTGCCATCAGGCGGGACAGGGCGGGATACGAGCAGTACTTC,CAIRRDRAGYEQYF,-,TRBD1,TRBJ2-7,TRBV10-3
TGCAGTGCTAGTTCCACGGGACTAGGGAAAGATACGCAGTATTTT,CSASSTGLGKDTQYF,-,TRBD2,TRBJ2-3,TRBV20-1
TGTGCCAGCAATTTATCGTCGGGGTACACAGATACGCAGTATTTT,CASNLSSGYTDTQYF,once,-,TRBJ2-3,TRBV27
TGTGCCAGCAGCAATGGCCCTCGAGGAGCGGGGTCCACAGATACGCAGTATTTT,CASSNGPRGAGSTDTQYF,-,TRBD2,TRBJ2-3,TRBV7-2
TGTGCCAGCAGTGAATTGGGGGCGGGGGTTGGGCAGTATTTT,CASSELGAGVGQYF,-,-,TRBJ2-3,TRBV2
TGTGCCAGCTCACCACCGTGGCGGTCGAACACTGAAGCTTTCTTT,CASSPPWRSNTEAFF,-,-,TRBJ1-1,TRBV18
TGTGCCAGCATGGGGACAGGGGGCTCCGGGGAGCTGTTTTTT,CASMGTGGSGELFF,-,TRBD1,TRBJ2-2,TRBV6-5
TGTGCCAGCAGTTTCAACTACAGGGGAAGACCCGGGGAGCTGTTTTTT,CASSFNYRGRPGELFF,-,TRBD1,TRBJ2-2,TRBV27
TGTGCCAGCAGCCAAAACAGGGCGCCGACCGGGGAGCTGTTTTTT,CASSQNRAPTGELFF,-,-,TRBJ2-2,TRBV14
TGTGCTAGTGGAGCCACAGGGACCCATTCACCCCTCCACTTT,CASGATGTHSPLHF,few,-,TRBJ1-6,TRBV12-5
TGTGCCAGCACTTATAGGGAGGGCGGTGGCTACACCTTC,CASTYREGGGYTF,-,-,TRBJ1-2,TRBV2
TGTGCCATCGCCTCCGGGACTAGCACAGATACGCAGTATTTT,CAIASGTSTDTQYF,-,-,TRBJ2-3,TRBV10-3
TGTGCCTGGGGCAGGTACAGAATCCCATCTGGAAACACCATATATTTT,CAWGRYRIPSGNTIYF,-,-,TRBJ1-3,TRBV30
TGTGCCAGCAGCCTCCAGACGGCGGCCCGCGGCTACACCTTC,CASSLQTAARGYTF,-,-,TRBJ1-2,TRBV3-1/TRBV3-2
TGTGCCAGCAGCTTGCCGAAGCGGGGGGGCTCGGAGACCCAGTACTTC,CASSLPKRGGSETQYF,-,TRBD2,TRBJ2-5,TRBV5-4
TGTGCCAGCTCAGGGTGGCAGACAGCTAATGAAAAACTGTTTTTT,CASSGWQTANEKLFF,-,-,TRBJ1-4,TRBV6-5
TGCGCCAGCAGTGAGGGTGGCCGGCGGACAGATACGCAGTATTTT,CASSEGGRRTDTQYF,-,-,TRBJ2-3,TRBV10-1
TGTGCCAGCAGCGTAGGTGCTAGCGGGGGGGCGGAGACCCAGTACTTC,CASSVGASGGAETQYF,once,TRBD2,TRBJ2-5,TRBV9
TGTGCCAGCAAGTACGGGGGGGGGTCCGCCGTTTATAATTCACCCCTCCACTTT,CASKYGGGSAVYNSPLHF,once,-,TRBJ1-6,TRBV27
TGTGCCAGCTCAACCGGACAGGGGGTAACTGGAAACACCATATATTTT,CASSTGQGVTGNTIYF,-,TRBD1,TRBJ1-3,TRBV18
TGTGCCAGCACCCAAAACGAGCGTTCCGAAGCCCCCTACGAGCAGTACTTC,CASTQNERSEAPYEQYF,-,-,TRBJ2-7,TRBV21-1
TGTGCCAGCAGCCCCCGGATGGACAGGGGATTGCGGCACACTGAAGCTTTCTTT,CASSPRMDRGLRHTEAFF,-,TRBD1,TRBJ1-1,TRBV7-9
TGTGCCAGCAGCTTAAGGCAGGGTAGCTCCTATAATTCACCCCTCCACTTT,CASSLRQGSSYNSPLHF,-,-,TRBJ1-6,TRBV11-3
TGCGCCAGCAGGTTCACCGGGACACTTCAAGAGACCCAGTACTTC,CASRFTGTLQETQYF,few,-,TRBJ2-5,TRBV5-1
TGCGCCAGCAGCCCCGAGCTACAAGAGACCCAGTACTTC,CASSPELQETQYF,-,-,TRBJ2-5,TRBV4-1
TGTGCCAGCAGCATGGGACAGGGGACCTACGAGCAGTACTTC,CASSMGQGTYEQYF,few,TRBD1,TRBJ2-7,TRBV13